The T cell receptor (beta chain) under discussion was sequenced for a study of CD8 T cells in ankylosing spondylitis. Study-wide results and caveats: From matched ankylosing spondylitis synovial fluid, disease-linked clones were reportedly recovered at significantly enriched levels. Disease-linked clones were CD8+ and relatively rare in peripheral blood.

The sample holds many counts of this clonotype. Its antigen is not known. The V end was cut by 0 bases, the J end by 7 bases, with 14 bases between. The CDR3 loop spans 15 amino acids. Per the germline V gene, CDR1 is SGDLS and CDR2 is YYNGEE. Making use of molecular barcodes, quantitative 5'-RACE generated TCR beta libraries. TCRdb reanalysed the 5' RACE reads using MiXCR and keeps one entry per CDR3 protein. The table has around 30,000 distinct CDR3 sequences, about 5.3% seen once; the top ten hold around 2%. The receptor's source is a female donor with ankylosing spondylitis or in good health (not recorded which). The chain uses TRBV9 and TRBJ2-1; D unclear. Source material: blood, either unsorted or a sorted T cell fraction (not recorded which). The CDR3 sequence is CASSVGLPRNNEQFF. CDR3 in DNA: TGTGCCAGCAGCGTAGGGCTACCTAGAAATAATGAGCAGTTCTTC.